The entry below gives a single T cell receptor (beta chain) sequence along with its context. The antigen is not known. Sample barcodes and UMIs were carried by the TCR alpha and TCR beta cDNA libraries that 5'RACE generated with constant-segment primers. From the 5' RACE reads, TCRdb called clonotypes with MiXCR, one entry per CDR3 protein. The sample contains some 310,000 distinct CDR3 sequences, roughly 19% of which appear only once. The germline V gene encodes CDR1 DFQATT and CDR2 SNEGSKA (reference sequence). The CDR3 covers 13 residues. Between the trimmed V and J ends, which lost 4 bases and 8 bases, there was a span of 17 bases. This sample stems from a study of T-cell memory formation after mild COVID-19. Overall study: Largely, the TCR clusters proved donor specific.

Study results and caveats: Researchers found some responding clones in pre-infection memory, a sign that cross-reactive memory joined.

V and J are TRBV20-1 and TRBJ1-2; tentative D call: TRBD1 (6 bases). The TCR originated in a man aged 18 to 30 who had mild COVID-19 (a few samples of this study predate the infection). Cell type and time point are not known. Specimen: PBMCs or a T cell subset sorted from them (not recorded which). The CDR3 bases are TGCAGTGCTACCTTTGGCCAGGGGTCGGGCTACACCTTC. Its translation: CSATFGQGSGYTF.